These 13 T cell receptor beta chains share one sample of origin, sequenced in a study of blood T cell repertoires in COVID-19. This table comes from immunoSEQ multiplex PCR, and its TCRdb copy is limited to in-frame clones, with some not included. This sample carries around 100,000 clones, roughly 87% of them seen once, and the ten largest clones take 5% to 7.5%. The sequenced sample was peripheral blood. The receptors were sampled from a human donor in a cohort sampled during active COVID-19.

This clone was observed once. This rearrangement joins TRBV28 to TRBJ2-7; TRBD2 matches at 7 bases. Germline values: CDR1 MDHEN, CDR2 SYDVKM. This CDR3 spans 14 amino acids. With 2 bases clipped from V and 3 bases from J, the junction kept 4 bases outside the gene matches. CDR3 nucleotide sequence: TGTGCCAGCAGTTTACGGGGGGAAAACTACGAGCAGTACTTC. It yields the protein CASSLRGENYEQYF.

Written as DNA, the CDR3 is TGTGCCAGCAGCTTAGTTGTGAGGCAGGGGGCTAACTATGGCTACACCTTC. Translation gives CASSLVVRQGANYGYTF. The rearrangement uses TRBV7-8 and TRBJ1-2, with TRBD1 identical over 7 bases. The CDR3 spans 17 residues. CDR1 and CDR2 (germline): SGHVS, FQNEAQ. V was clipped by 1 base and J by 0 bases; unmatched bases: 8.

This sequence joins TRBV5-4 and TRBJ2-7, with a possible D match to TRBD1 (6 bases). The CDR3 is made up of 12 amino acids. Looked up from germline, CDR1 is SGHNT and CDR2 is YYREEE (reference sequence). The V end was cut by 4 bases, the J end by 2 bases, with 7 bases between. CDR3 residues: CASSRDTYEQYF. CDR3 nucleotides: TGTGCCAGCAGCCGGGACACCTACGAGCAGTACTTC.

The V and J genes are TRBV7-9 and TRBJ1-3; 8 nucleotides line up with TRBD1. CDR1 SEHNR and CDR2 FQNEAQ come from the germline V gene (reference sequence). Trimming cost V 2 bases and J 0 bases; bases outside gene matches: 6. The CDR3 is 17 residues long. CDR3 coding DNA: TGTGCCAGCAGCTTACCCCCGACAGGGGTCTCTGGAAACACCATATATTTT. Translation gives CASSLPPTGVSGNTIYF.

The chain employs TRBV5-1 and TRBJ2-6, with 7 bases matching TRBD1. The CDR3 is 15 amino acids. V dropped 9 bases and J dropped 2; count of bases not matched to a gene: 8. The germline CDR1 and CDR2 sequences are SGHRS and YFSETQ. CDR3 sequence: CATQRTGTGANVLTF. The CDR3 DNA reads TGCGCCACACAAAGGACAGGAACTGGGGCCAACGTCCTGACTTTC.

The chain employs TRBV28 and TRBJ1-1; possibly TRBD1 for D (5 bases). The V and J ends lost 2 bases and 6 bases respectively, with 13 bases between them. The CDR3 runs to 14 residues. Germline CDR1 is MDHEN and CDR2 is SYDVKM. In nucleotides, the CDR3 is TGTGCCAGCAGTTTAATCCAGGGTGCCTCTGAAGCTTTCTTT. It specifies CASSLIQGASEAFF.

The rearrangement links TRBV5-1 to TRBJ1-2; 10 positions agree with TRBD1. From germline, CDR1 is SGHRS and CDR2 YFSETQ. This CDR3 contains 15 residues. V lost 4 bases to trimming and J lost 2 bases; unmatched junction nucleotides: 5. The CDR3 region is CASSPDRGQNYGYTF. The CDR3 DNA reads TGCGCCAGCAGCCCCGACAGGGGGCAGAACTATGGCTACACCTTC.

The chain employs TRBV25-1 and TRBJ2-1; no clear D gene. The CDR3 consists of 13 residues. Trimming took 9 bases from V and 9 from J, leaving 18 bases between them. CDR1 MGHDK and CDR2 SYGVNS come from the germline V gene. CDR3 sequence reads: CASQVLRGGEQFF. In DNA, the CDR3 is TGTGCCAGTCAAGTCCTACGAGGTGGTGAGCAGTTCTTC.

This chain connects TRBV5-1 to TRBJ1-1, with TRBD1 matching over 9 bases. The CDR3 is 14 amino acids. V shed 2 bases and J 5 bases; nucleotides not matched to a gene: 4. CDR1 is SGHRS, CDR2 YFSETQ, per germline. The CDR3 nucleotides are TGCGCCAGCAGCTTTGGGGACAGGGCTACTGAAGCTTTCTTT. This gives the protein CASSFGDRATEAFF.

The V call is TRBV21-1, the J call TRBJ2-3; TRBD2 is taken as the D call from the table, unchecked against the DNA. TRBV21-1 is a pseudogene segment. The CDR3 runs 16 residues. The CDR3 bases are TGTGCCAGCATCAAAGAAACTAGCGGGCAACCAGATACGCAGTATTTT. Protein sequence: CASIKETSGQPDTQYF.

Notes on this clone: Germline and junction disagree at one end, which may indicate a read error. This chain joins TRBV18 and TRBJ1-6; possible D gene TRBD1, 6 bases. Germline lookup yields CDR1 KGHSH and CDR2 LQKENI. The CDR3 runs to 14 residues. The DNA for the CDR3 is TGTGCCAGCTCACACAGGGATTATAGTTCACCCCTCCACTTT. Translation: CASSHRDYSSPLHF.

V and J are TRBV14 and TRBJ1-4; 12 nucleotides match TRBD1. Losses at the gene ends were 2 bases for V and 8 bases for J; bases not matched to a gene: 6. Germline V lookup: CDR1 SGHDN, CDR2 FVKESK. The CDR3 covers 16 residues. CDR3 nucleotide sequence: TGTGCCAGCAGCCAACGGGACAGGGGGCTAGAAGAAAAACTGTTTTTT. Protein product: CASSQRDRGLEEKLFF.

The V and J genes are TRBV5-1 and TRBJ2-3, with 10 bases fitting TRBD2. The length of the CDR3 is 20 residues. J lost 5 bases, V lost 4 bases, and 22 bases had no gene match. Germline assignment: CDR1 SGHRS and CDR2 YFSETQ. This CDR3 is CASSPRPGAGGPSALDTQYF. The CDR3 nucleotides are TGCGCCAGCAGCCCCCGCCCGGGAGCGGGGGGGCCTTCGGCGTTAGATACGCAGTATTTT.